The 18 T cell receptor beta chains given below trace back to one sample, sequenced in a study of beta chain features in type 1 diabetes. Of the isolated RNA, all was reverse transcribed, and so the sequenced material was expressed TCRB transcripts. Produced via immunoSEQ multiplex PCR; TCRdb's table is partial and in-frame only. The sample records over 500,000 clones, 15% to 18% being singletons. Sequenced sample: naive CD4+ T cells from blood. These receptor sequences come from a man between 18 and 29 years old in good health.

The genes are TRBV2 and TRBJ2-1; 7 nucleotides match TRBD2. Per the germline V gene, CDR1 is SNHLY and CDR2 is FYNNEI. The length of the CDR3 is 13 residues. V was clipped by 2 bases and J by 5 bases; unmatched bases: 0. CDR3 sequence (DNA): TGTGCCAGCAGTGAACTAGCGGACAATGAGCAGTTCTTC. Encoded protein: CASSELADNEQFF.

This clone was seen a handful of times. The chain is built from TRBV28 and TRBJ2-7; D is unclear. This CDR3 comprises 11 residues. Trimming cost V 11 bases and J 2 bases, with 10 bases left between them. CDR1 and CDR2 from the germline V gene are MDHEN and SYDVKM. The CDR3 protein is CAASRAYEQYF. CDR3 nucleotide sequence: TGTGCCGCGTCCCGAGCCTACGAGCAGTACTTC.

CDR3 protein: CASSLSPLSRGASNTEAFF. In DNA, the CDR3 is TGTGCCAGCAGTTTATCGCCGTTATCCCGGGGGGCGTCGAACACTGAAGCTTTCTTT. The chain links TRBV27 to TRBJ1-1; D is perhaps TRBD1 (6 bases). This CDR3 has 19 amino acids. Trimming removed 0 bases at V and 1 base at J, with 21 bases between. Germline lookup yields CDR1 MNHEY and CDR2 SMNVEV (reference sequence).

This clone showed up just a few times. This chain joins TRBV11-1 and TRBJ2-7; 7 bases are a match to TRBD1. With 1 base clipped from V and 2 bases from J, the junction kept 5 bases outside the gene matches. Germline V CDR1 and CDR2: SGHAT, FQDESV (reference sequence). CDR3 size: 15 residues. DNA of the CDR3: TGTGCCAGCAGCTTAGACGTGACAGGGACCTACGAGCAGTACTTC. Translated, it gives CASSLDVTGTYEQYF. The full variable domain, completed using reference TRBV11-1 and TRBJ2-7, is EAEVAQSPRYKITEKSQAVAFWCDPISGHATLYWYRQILGQGPELLVQFQDESVVDDSQLPKDRFSAERLKGVDSTLKIQPAELGDSAMYLCASSLDVTGTYEQYFGPGTRLTVT.

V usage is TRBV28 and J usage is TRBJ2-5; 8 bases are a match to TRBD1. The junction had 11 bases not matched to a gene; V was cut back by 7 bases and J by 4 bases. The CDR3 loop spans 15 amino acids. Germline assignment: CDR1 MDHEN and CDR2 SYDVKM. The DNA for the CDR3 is TGTGCCAGCACAAATCATGACAGGGGCCGAGAGACCCAGTACTTC. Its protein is CASTNHDRGRETQYF. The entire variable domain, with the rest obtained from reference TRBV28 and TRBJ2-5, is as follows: DVKVTQSSRYLVKRTGEKVFLECVQDMDHENMFWYRQDPGLGLRLIYFSYDVKMKEKGDIPEGYSVSREKKERFSLILESASTNQTSMYLCASTNHDRGRETQYFGPGTRLLVL.

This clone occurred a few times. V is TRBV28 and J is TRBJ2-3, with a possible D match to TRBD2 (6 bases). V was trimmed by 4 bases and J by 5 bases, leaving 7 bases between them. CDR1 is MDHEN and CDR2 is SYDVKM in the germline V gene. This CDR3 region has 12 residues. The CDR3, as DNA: TGTGCCAGCAGTTCGGGGGTAGATACGCAGTATTTT. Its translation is CASSSGVDTQYF.

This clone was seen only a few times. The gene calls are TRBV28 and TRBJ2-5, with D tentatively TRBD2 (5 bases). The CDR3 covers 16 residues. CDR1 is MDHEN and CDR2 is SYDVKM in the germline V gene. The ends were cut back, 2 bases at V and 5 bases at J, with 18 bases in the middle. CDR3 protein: CASSLRAVVTTETQYF. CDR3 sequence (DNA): TGTGCCAGCAGTTTAAGGGCGGTAGTGACTACGGAGACCCAGTACTTC.

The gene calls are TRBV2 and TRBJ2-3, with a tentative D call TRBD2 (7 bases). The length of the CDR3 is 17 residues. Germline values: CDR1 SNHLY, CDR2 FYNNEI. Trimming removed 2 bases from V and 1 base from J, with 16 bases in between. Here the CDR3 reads CASSERRGGHGTDTQYF. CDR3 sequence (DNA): TGTGCCAGCAGTGAACGGAGGGGGGGCCATGGCACAGATACGCAGTATTTT.

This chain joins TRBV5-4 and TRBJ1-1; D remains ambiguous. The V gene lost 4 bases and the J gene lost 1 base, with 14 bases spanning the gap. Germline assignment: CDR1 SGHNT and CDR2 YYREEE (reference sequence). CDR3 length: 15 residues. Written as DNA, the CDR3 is TGTGCCAGCAGCCAAGGATCAACAGCGAACACTGAAGCTTTCTTT. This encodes CASSQGSTANTEAFF. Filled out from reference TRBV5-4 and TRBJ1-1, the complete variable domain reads ETGVTQSPTHLIKTRGQQVTLRCSSQSGHNTVSWYQQALGQGPQFIFQYYREEENGRGNFPPRFSGLQFPNYSSELNVNALELDDSALYLCASSQGSTANTEAFFGQGTRLTVV.

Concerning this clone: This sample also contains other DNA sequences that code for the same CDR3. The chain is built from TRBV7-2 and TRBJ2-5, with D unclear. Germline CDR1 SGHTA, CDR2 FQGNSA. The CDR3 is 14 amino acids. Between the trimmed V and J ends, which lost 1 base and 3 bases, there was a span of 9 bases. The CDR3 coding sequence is TGTGCCAGCAGCTTAGTGCGTGGGGAAGAGACCCAGTACTTC. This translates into CASSLVRGEETQYF. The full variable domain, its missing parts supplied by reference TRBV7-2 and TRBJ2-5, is GAGVSQSPSNKVTEKGKDVELRCDPISGHTALYWYRQSLGQGLEFLIYFQGNSAPDKSGLPSDRFSAERTGGSVSTLTIQRTQQEDSAVYLCASSLVRGEETQYFGPGTRLLVL.

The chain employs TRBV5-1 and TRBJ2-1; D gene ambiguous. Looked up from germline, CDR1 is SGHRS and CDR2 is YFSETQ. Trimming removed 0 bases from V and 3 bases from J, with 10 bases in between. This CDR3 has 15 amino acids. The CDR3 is CASSLGGQDYNEQFF. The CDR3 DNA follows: TGCGCCAGCAGCTTGGGAGGTCAGGACTACAATGAGCAGTTCTTC.

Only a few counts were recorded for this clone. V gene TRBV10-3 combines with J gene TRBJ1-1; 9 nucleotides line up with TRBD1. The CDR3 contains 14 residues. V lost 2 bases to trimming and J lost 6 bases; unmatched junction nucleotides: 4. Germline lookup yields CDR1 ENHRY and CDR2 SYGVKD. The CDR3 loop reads CAISELGQGSEAFF. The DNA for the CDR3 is TGTGCCATCAGTGAGCTGGGACAGGGCTCTGAAGCTTTCTTT.

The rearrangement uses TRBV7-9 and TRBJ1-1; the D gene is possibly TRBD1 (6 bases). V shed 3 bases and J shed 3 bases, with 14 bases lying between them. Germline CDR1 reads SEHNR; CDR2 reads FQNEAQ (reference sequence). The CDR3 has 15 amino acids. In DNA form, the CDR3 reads TGTGCCAGCAGCTTTAGTGGGGGCCGGTACACTGAAGCTTTCTTT. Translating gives CASSFSGGRYTEAFF.

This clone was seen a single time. The chain's CDR3 is CASSFTPKIRQGPSQETQYF. The DNA for the CDR3 is TGTGCCAGCAGCTTTACCCCAAAGATTAGACAGGGCCCATCTCAAGAGACCCAGTACTTC. The chain couples TRBV5-4 to TRBJ2-5, with 7 bases matching TRBD1. Trimming at V came to 2 bases and at J to 2 bases, leaving 21 bases not matched to a gene. CDR3 length equals 20 residues. Germline-derived CDR1 and CDR2 are SGHNT and YYREEE (reference sequence).

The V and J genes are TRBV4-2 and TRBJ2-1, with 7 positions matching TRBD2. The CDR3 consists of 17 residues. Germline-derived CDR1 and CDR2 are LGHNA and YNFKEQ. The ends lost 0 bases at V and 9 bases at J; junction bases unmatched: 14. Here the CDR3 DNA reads TGTGCCAGCAGCCAAGAGTTCGGCGGGAGTATCGGTAGTGAGCAGTTCTTC. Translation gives CASSQEFGGSIGSEQFF.

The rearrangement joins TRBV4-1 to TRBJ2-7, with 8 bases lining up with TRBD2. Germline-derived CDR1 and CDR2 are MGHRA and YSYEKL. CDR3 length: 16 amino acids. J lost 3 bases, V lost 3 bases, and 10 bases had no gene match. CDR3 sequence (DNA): TGCGCCAGCAGCCACCCCGGGAGGGAGCCGGGCTACGAGCAGTACTTC. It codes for CASSHPGREPGYEQYF.

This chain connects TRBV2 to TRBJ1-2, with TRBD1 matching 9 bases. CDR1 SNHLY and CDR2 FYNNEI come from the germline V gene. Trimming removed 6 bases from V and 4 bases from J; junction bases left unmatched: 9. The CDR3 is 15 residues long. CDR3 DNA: TGTGCCAGCAGGCCAACGGGACAGGGCATCTATGGCTACACCTTC. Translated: CASRPTGQGIYGYTF.

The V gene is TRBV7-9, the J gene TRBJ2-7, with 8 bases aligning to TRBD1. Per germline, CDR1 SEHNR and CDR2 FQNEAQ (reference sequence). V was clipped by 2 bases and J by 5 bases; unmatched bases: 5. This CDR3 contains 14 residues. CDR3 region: CASSLRQGADEQYF. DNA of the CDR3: TGTGCCAGCAGCTTACGCCAGGGGGCTGACGAGCAGTACTTC. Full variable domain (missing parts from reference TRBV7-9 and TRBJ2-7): DTGVSQNPRHKITKRGQNVTFRCDPISEHNRLYWYRQTLGQGPEFLTYFQNEAQLEKSRLLSDRFSAERPKGSFSTLEIQRTEQGDSAMYLCASSLRQGADEQYFGPGTRLTVT.